The 6 T cell receptor beta chains below were found in one sample sequenced in a study of blood T cell repertoires in COVID-19. Sequencing used immunoSEQ multiplex PCR; TCRdb keeps in-frame clones, though not all of them. The table shows about 170,000 clones, with less than 90% occurring only once. Sequencing was performed on peripheral blood. These receptors came from a young man with active or convalescent COVID-19.

V usage is TRBV5-6 and J usage is TRBJ2-7; 9 bases agree with TRBD1. The CDR3 covers 16 residues. Germline V gene lookup returns CDR1 SGHDT and CDR2 YYEEEE. Losses at the gene ends were 1 base for V and 6 bases for J; bases not matched to a gene: 11. In DNA, the CDR3 is TGTGCCAGCAGCTTGACAGGGGGCGCGCGTCCGAGCGAGCAGTACTTC. It encodes CASSLTGGARPSEQYF. The full variable domain, its missing parts supplied by reference TRBV5-6 and TRBJ2-7, is DAGVTQSPTHLIKTRGQQVTLRCSPKSGHDTVSWYQQALGQGPQFIFQYYEEEERQRGNFPDRFSGHQFPNYSSELNVNALLLGDSALYLCASSLTGGARPSEQYFGPGTRLTVT.

This clone was seen just once. The chain uses TRBV5-1 and TRBJ1-2; D gene unclear. V lost 0 bases, J lost 8 bases, and 11 bases lay in between. This CDR3 region has 13 residues. Germline CDR1 is SGHRS and CDR2 is YFSETQ. CDR3 sequence: CASSLVVSRGYTF. The CDR3 nucleotides read TGCGCCAGCAGCTTGGTTGTATCGAGGGGCTACACCTTC.

This clone was recorded a few times. The rearrangement joins TRBV9 to TRBJ2-7; the D gene is possibly TRBD2 (5 bases). V lost 4 bases and J lost 3, with 17 bases in between. The CDR3 has 15 amino acids. CDR1 is SGDLS and CDR2 is YYNGEE in the germline V gene. The CDR3 nucleotides are TGTGCCAGCAGCCCAGAGAGGGCAGGATTCTACGAGCAGTACTTC. Its translation is CASSPERAGFYEQYF.

This clone was detected a few times. CDR3: CASSLGQGVANYGYTF. DNA of the CDR3: TGTGCCAGCAGCTTAGGGCAGGGTGTTGCTAACTATGGCTACACCTTC. This chain joins TRBV7-8 and TRBJ1-2, with D possibly TRBD1 on 5 matching bases. Deletions cut 1 base from V and 0 bases from J, with 12 bases between. The CDR3 consists of 16 residues. Germline V gene lookup returns CDR1 SGHVS and CDR2 FQNEAQ.

The chain employs TRBV28 and TRBJ2-7; 10 bases map to TRBD2. The CDR3 extends over 16 amino acids. Germline values: CDR1 MDHEN, CDR2 SYDVKM. V lost 5 bases to trimming and J lost 3 bases; unmatched junction nucleotides: 10. CDR3 protein: CASSTGGLAGDYEQYF. The CDR3 coding sequence is TGTGCCAGCAGTACGGGGGGGCTAGCGGGAGACTACGAGCAGTACTTC.

The gene calls are TRBV27 and TRBJ2-5, with D possibly being TRBD1 (5 bases). The V and J ends lost 6 bases and 1 base respectively, with 12 bases between them. CDR3 length: 14 amino acids. In germline, CDR1 is MNHEY, CDR2 SMNVEV (reference sequence). The CDR3 is CASSHSGAQETQYF. The CDR3 region has the DNA TGTGCCAGCAGCCATAGTGGGGCCCAAGAGACCCAGTACTTC.